This T cell receptor (beta chain) was observed in a study of STAT3 mutations in large granular lymphocyte leukemia. Overall study findings and caveats: Every T-LGLL patient had at least one immunodominant TCRbeta clonotype. In several patients, dominant TCR clone burden exceeded STAT3 mutant burden, suggesting STAT3 mutation arose secondarily.

TCRbeta libraries averaged about 44,000 productive templates per sample. The table came from immunoSEQ multiplex PCR; TCRdb's copy has only in-frame clones and leaves some out. The data hold approximately 20,000 clones, with about nine tenths observed a single time. The trim removed 1 base at V and 11 bases at J, leaving 8 bases unmatched. CDR3 length equals 13 residues. CDR1 and CDR2 (germline): MDHEN, SYDVKM. As for this clone: The target antigen is unknown.

This chain joins TRBV28 and TRBJ2-7; TRBD1 aligns across 7 bases. The clonotype originates from a man in his sixties with T-cell large granular lymphocyte leukemia. Some clones in this sample may be carry-over from other donors' samples. Sequencing used peripheral blood mononuclear cells. The CDR3 is CASSLSGTQGKYF. CDR3 nucleotide sequence: TGTGCCAGCAGTTTATCGGGTACACAGGGGAAGTACTTC.